This T cell receptor beta chain was captured by sequencing in a study of cytomegalovirus exposure and HLA in healthy donors. Overall study context: In terms of ancestry, the Caucasian-associated cluster contained around four fifths of the approximately 380 genotyped donors.

On this clone itself: The antigen remains undetermined.

Germline V gene data show CDR1 as SGDLS and CDR2 as YYNGEE. CDR3 length: 13 amino acids. The V gene lost 0 bases and the J gene lost 3 bases, with 7 bases spanning the gap. Overall study results and limits: As a later analysis showed, several of the most significant clusters appeared to be linked to common viral pathogens. Specificity for CMV antigens was confirmed in vitro for a few of the CMV-associated chains. The sole available immune exposure information was CMV serostatus.

A multiplex PCR was run with 60 Vbeta primers and 13 Jbeta primers. Produced via immunoSEQ multiplex PCR; TCRdb's table is partial and in-frame only. The sample yields some 120,000 clones, 60% to 80% seen once. This receptor was identified in a man aged 25-40 years in good health and CMV-seronegative. This chain links TRBV9 with TRBJ2-7; no firm D call. Sequencing used PBMCs. CDR3 nucleotides: TGTGCCAGCAGCGTAGTTCAGGACTACGAGCAGTACTTC. It yields the protein CASSVVQDYEQYF.